The 2 T cell receptor beta chains reported below all come from one sample, sequenced in a study of beta chain features in type 1 diabetes. Isolated RNA was reverse transcribed in full, so expressed TCRB transcripts were sequenced. Repertoires were generated with immunoSEQ multiplex PCR, while TCRdb's copy carries only in-frame clones and drops some. The sample comprises roughly 350,000 clones, 9.5% to 12% of which are singletons, and around 0.015% rests with the top ten. The sample was naive CD4+ T cells from blood. The source is a woman in her twenties or thirties in good health.

This clone was seen only a few times. The same CDR3 also results from other DNA sequences found in this sample. The rearrangement links TRBV18 to TRBJ2-5; D may be TRBD2 (6 bases). The V and J ends lost 3 bases and 2 bases respectively, with 7 bases between them. Per germline, CDR1 KGHSH and CDR2 LQKENI. The CDR3 is 13 residues long. The DNA for the CDR3 is TGTGCCAGCTCACCTGCGGGGCAAGAGACCCAGTACTTC. This translates into CASSPAGQETQYF.

The chain links TRBV18 to TRBJ2-4; D remains ambiguous. Germline V gene lookup returns CDR1 KGHSH and CDR2 LQKENI. The CDR3 sequence is 17 residues long. Deletions cut 2 bases from V and 0 bases from J, with 14 bases between. DNA of the CDR3: TGTGCCAGCTCACCATTGCCCGAGTCCCGAGCCAAAAACATTCAGTACTTC. It translates to CASSPLPESRAKNIQYF. Supplemented by reference TRBV18 and TRBJ2-4, the full variable domain reads NAGVMQNPRHLVRRRGQEARLRCSPMKGHSHVYWYRQLPEEGLKFMVYLQKENIIDESGMPKERFSAEFPKEGPSILRIQQVVRGDSAAYFCASSPLPESRAKNIQYFGAGTRLSVL.